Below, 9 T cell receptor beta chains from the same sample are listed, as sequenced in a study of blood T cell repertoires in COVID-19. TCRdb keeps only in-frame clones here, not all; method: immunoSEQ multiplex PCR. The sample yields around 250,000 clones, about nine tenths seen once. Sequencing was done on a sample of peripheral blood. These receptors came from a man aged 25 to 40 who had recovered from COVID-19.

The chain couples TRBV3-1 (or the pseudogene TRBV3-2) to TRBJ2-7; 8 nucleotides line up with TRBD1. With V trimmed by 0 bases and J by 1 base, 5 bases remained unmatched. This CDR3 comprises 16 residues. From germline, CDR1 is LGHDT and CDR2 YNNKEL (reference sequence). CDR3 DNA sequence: TGTGCCAGCAGCCAAGATTTGGGGACAGGTTCCTACGAGCAGTACTTC. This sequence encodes CASSQDLGTGSYEQYF.

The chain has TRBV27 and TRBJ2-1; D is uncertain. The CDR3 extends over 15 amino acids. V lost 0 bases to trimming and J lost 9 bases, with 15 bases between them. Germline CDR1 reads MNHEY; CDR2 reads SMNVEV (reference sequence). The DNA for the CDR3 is TGTGCCAGCAGTTTATCGAACCCCCTCGTTAGTGAGCAGTTCTTC. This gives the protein CASSLSNPLVSEQFF.

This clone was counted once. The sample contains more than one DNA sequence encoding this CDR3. DNA of the CDR3: TGCGCCAGCAGCTCCCCGGGACAAGGCTATGGCTACACCTTC. Protein product: CASSSPGQGYGYTF. This sequence joins TRBV5-1 and TRBJ1-2, with TRBD1 as a possible D gene (6 bases). This CDR3 contains 14 residues. V lost 3 bases to trimming and J lost 4 bases, with 13 bases between them. In germline, CDR1 is SGHRS, CDR2 YFSETQ.

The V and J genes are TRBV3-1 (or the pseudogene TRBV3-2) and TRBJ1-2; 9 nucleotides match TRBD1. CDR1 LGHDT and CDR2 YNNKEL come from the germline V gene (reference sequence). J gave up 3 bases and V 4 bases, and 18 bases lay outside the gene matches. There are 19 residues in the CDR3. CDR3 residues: CASSRPLGQGRELHYGYTF. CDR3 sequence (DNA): TGTGCCAGCAGCCGTCCCTTGGGACAGGGCAGAGAGTTGCACTATGGCTACACCTTC.

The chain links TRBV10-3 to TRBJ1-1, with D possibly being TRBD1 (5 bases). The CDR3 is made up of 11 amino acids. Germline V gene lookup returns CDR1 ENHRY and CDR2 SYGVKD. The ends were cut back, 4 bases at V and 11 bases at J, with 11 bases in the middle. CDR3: CAISGGLDAFF. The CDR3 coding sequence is TGTGCCATCAGTGGGGGACTCGACGCTTTCTTT.

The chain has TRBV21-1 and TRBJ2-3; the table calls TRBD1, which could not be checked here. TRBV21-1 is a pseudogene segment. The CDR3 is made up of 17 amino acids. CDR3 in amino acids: CAGFWTGYIIRTDTQYF. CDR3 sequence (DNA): TGTGCCGGGTTTTGGACAGGGTATATCATTCGGACAGATACGCAGTATTTT.

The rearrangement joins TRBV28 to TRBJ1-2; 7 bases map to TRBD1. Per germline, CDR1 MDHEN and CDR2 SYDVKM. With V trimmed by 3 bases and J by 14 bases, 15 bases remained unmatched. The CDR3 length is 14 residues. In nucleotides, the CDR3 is TGTGCCAGCAGTTTGGCTTCCGGAGGGGGCGAAGGAACCTTC. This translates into CASSLASGGGEGTF.

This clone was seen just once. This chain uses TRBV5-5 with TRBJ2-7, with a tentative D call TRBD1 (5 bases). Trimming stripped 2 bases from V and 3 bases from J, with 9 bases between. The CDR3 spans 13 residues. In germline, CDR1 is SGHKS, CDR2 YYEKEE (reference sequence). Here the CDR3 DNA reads TGTGCCAGCAGCTTTGGGGCTGGCTACGAGCAGTACTTC. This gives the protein CASSFGAGYEQYF.

The CDR3 sequence is CAWSLPGWNQPQHF. CDR3 in DNA: TGTGCCTGGAGTCTCCCCGGGTGGAATCAGCCCCAGCATTTT. The chain uses TRBV30 and TRBJ1-5; no definite D call. Between the trimmed V and J ends, which lost 2 bases and 4 bases, there was a span of 12 bases. Germline loops: CDR1 GTSNPN, CDR2 SVGIG (reference sequence). The CDR3 consists of 14 residues. The full variable domain, its missing parts supplied by reference TRBV30 and TRBJ1-5, is SQTIHQWPATLVQPVGSPLSLECTVEGTSNPNLYWYRQAAGRGLQLLFYSVGIGQISSEVPQNLSASRPQDRQFILSSKKLLLSDSGFYLCAWSLPGWNQPQHFGDGTRLSIL.